These 16 T cell receptor beta chains were sequenced from one sample in a study of shared clonotypes between healthy human individuals. Profiling relied on immunoSEQ multiplex PCR, and the TCRdb table lists in-frame clones only, not all of them. This sample has fewer than 650,000 clones; just over 75% occur once, and the top ten carry around 11%. The specimen sequenced was PBMCs. Receptor source: a woman aged 40 to 50 in good health. Some clones in this sample may be carry-over from other donors' samples.

This rearrangement joins TRBV19 to TRBJ1-4; a weak D match, TRBD1 (5 bases). This CDR3 region has 15 residues. Germline values: CDR1 LNHDA, CDR2 SQIVND (reference sequence). With 7 bases removed from V and 6 bases from J, the gap between germline ends came to 18 bases. The CDR3 sequence is CASTITGTFYEKLFF. The CDR3 DNA reads TGTGCCAGTACCATTACCGGGACGTTCTATGAAAAACTGTTTTTT.

The chain combines TRBV19 with TRBJ2-6; D gene ambiguous. V lost 6 bases to trimming and J lost 3 bases, with 18 bases between them. Germline loops: CDR1 LNHDA, CDR2 SQIVND (reference sequence). The CDR3 covers 17 residues. The CDR3 sequence: CASSPAGFRVGANVLTF. The DNA of the CDR3 is TGTGCCAGTAGCCCGGCTGGATTCAGAGTTGGGGCCAACGTCCTGACTTTC.

V is TRBV15 and J is TRBJ1-2; D gene unclear. Germline CDR1 LNHNV, CDR2 YYDKDF (reference sequence). Trimming pared 0 bases from V and 1 base from J, leaving 0 bases between. The CDR3 runs 12 residues. The CDR3 region is CATSRDNYGYTF. CDR3 DNA: TGTGCCACCAGCAGAGATAACTATGGCTACACCTTC.

This clone was found once. The chain employs TRBV2 and TRBJ2-3, with a possible D match to TRBD2 (6 bases). V was trimmed by 6 bases and J by 1 base, leaving 8 bases between them. The V gene's germline CDR1 is SNHLY and CDR2 FYNNEI. The CDR3 has 13 amino acids. The CDR3 here is CASRLAGTDTQYF. The CDR3 region has the DNA TGTGCCAGCAGACTAGCAGGCACAGATACGCAGTATTTT.

This clone occurred once. The V call is TRBV5-1, the J call TRBJ2-3; the match to TRBD2 covers 14 bases. Germline V gene sequence: CDR1 SGHRS, CDR2 YFSETQ. CDR3 length equals 15 residues. The junction had 4 bases not matched to a gene; V was cut back by 5 bases and J by 5 bases. The CDR3 is CASRKGLAGVDTQYF. In DNA form, the CDR3 reads TGCGCCAGCAGAAAGGGACTAGCGGGAGTAGATACGCAGTATTTT.

The DNA for the CDR3 is TGTGCCAGTAGTATAGGCCCGGAGAACACTGAAGCTTTCTTT. Amino acids: CASSIGPENTEAFF. The chain combines TRBV19 with TRBJ1-1, with unresolved D. Germline assignment: CDR1 LNHDA and CDR2 SQIVND (reference sequence). The length of the CDR3 is 14 residues. V gave up 1 base and J gave up 1 base, with 7 bases separating them.

This chain links TRBV7-2 with TRBJ2-7; D is undetermined. Trimming removed 5 bases at V and 0 bases at J, with 11 bases between. Germline V lookup: CDR1 SGHTA, CDR2 FQGNSA. The CDR3 has 14 residues. The CDR3 DNA sequence: TGTGCCAGCAGCGAAGACACTTTCTCCTACGAGCAGTACTTC. This sequence encodes CASSEDTFSYEQYF.

This chain links TRBV5-4 with TRBJ2-3, with 12 bases lining up with TRBD2. The CDR3 runs 15 residues. The germline V gene encodes CDR1 SGHNT and CDR2 YYREEE (reference sequence). Trimming cost V 5 bases and J 4 bases; bases outside gene matches: 5. The CDR3 region has the DNA TGTGCCAGCAGGCTGACTAGCGGGAGCTCAGATACGCAGTATTTT. This gives the protein CASRLTSGSSDTQYF.

The chain couples TRBV6-4 to TRBJ2-3; 8 nucleotides match TRBD1. This CDR3 has 15 residues. Germline loops: CDR1 MRHNA, CDR2 SNTAGT. J gave up 3 bases and V 6 bases, and 8 bases lay outside the gene matches. The CDR3 loop is CASRREQGETDTQYF. DNA for the CDR3: TGTGCCAGCAGAAGAGAACAGGGGGAGACAGATACGCAGTATTTT.

The rearrangement joins TRBV30 to TRBJ2-5; tentative D call: TRBD2 (6 bases). Germline loops: CDR1 GTSNPN, CDR2 SVGIG (reference sequence). The CDR3 is 12 amino acids. V dropped 3 bases and J dropped 7 bases, with 12 bases sitting between them. The CDR3, as DNA: TGTGCCTGGAGGGAGGGATCCCTGACCCAGTACTTC. It translates to CAWREGSLTQYF.

Remarks on this clone: Given a much more abundant clone one base away, this may be a read error. The J gene is TRBJ2-7, the V gene TRBV4-1; TRBD1 matches at 9 bases. Germline trimming cut 1 base from V and 5 bases from J; bases unmatched to any gene: 6. Germline CDR1 is MGHRA and CDR2 is YSYEKL. The CDR3 covers 15 residues. CDR3 loop: CASSQVAQGADEQYF. The CDR3 DNA reads as TGCGCCAGCAGCCAAGTGGCACAGGGGGCTGACGAGCAGTACTTC.

This clone has just a few counts. The CDR3 spells CAWSVGQYEAFF. The CDR3 coding sequence is TGTGCCTGGAGTGTAGGTCAATATGAAGCTTTCTTT. This chain connects TRBV30 to TRBJ1-1; D unresolved. Per the germline V gene, CDR1 is GTSNPN and CDR2 is SVGIG (reference sequence). The CDR3 sequence is 12 residues long. Trimming left V 0 bases short and J 7 bases short, with 9 bases between.

On this clone: The sample has other DNA sequences that encode this CDR3 too. This sequence joins TRBV18 and TRBJ1-5; D possibly corresponds to TRBD1 (5 bases). This CDR3 spans 14 amino acids. Germline CDR1 and CDR2: KGHSH and LQKENI. V shed 6 bases and J shed 5 bases, with 14 bases lying between them. CDR3 in amino acids: CASSLDGADQPQHF. CDR3 nucleotide sequence: TGTGCCAGCTCTTTGGACGGGGCGGATCAGCCCCAGCATTTT.

The chain links TRBV2 to TRBJ2-1; a possible D gene is TRBD2 (6 bases). The CDR3 has 15 residues. Germline V lookup: CDR1 SNHLY, CDR2 FYNNEI. Between the trimmed V and J ends, which lost 2 bases and 8 bases, there was a span of 16 bases. CDR3 protein: CASSERLPGVDEQFF. For the CDR3, the DNA is TGTGCCAGCAGTGAACGACTCCCGGGGGTTGATGAGCAGTTCTTC. The full variable domain, rest sourced from reference TRBV2 and TRBJ2-1, is EPEVTQTPSHQVTQMGQEVILRCVPISNHLYFYWYRQILGQKVEFLVSFYNNEISEKSEIFDDQFSVERPDGSNFTLKIRSTKLEDSAMYFCASSERLPGVDEQFFGPGTRLTVL.

The DNA for the CDR3 is TGTGCCAGCAGCCATCTCAATGAGGCTAGCGGCCCCTCCTACGAGCAGTACTTC. As protein: CASSHLNEASGPSYEQYF. This sequence joins TRBV4-2 and TRBJ2-7; TRBD2 matches 7 bases. The junction had 14 bases not matched to a gene; V was cut back by 3 bases and J by 0 bases. This CDR3 is 18 amino acids long. Germline lookup yields CDR1 LGHNA and CDR2 YNFKEQ.

V is TRBV30 and J is TRBJ2-7, with D maybe TRBD2 (6 bases). The germline CDR1 and CDR2 sequences are GTSNPN and SVGIG (reference sequence). This CDR3 comprises 14 residues. V lost 0 bases to trimming and J lost 3 bases, with 12 bases between them. The CDR3: CAWSVFAGSYEQYF. CDR3 bases: TGTGCCTGGAGTGTTTTTGCGGGGAGCTACGAGCAGTACTTC.